This paragraph covers one T cell receptor beta chain sequence. This sample is part of a study of control samples from healthy donors and cancer patients. Germline trimming cut 3 bases from V and 4 bases from J; bases unmatched to any gene: 8. Germline V gene lookup returns CDR1 MNHEY and CDR2 SMNVEV (reference sequence). The CDR3 length is 17 residues. Repertoires were generated with immunoSEQ multiplex PCR, while TCRdb's copy carries only in-frame clones and drops some. The sample lists 150,000 or so clones, 90% to 95% seen once, with 4.1% in the top ten. Sequenced input: blood. The genes are TRBV27 and TRBJ2-3; 12 bases agree with TRBD2. The sequence derives from a woman in her sixties in good health. The DNA for the CDR3 is TGTGCCAGCAGTTTCCCCGGACTAGCGGGGAGCCCAGATACGCAGTATTTT. It codes for CASSFPGLAGSPDTQYF.